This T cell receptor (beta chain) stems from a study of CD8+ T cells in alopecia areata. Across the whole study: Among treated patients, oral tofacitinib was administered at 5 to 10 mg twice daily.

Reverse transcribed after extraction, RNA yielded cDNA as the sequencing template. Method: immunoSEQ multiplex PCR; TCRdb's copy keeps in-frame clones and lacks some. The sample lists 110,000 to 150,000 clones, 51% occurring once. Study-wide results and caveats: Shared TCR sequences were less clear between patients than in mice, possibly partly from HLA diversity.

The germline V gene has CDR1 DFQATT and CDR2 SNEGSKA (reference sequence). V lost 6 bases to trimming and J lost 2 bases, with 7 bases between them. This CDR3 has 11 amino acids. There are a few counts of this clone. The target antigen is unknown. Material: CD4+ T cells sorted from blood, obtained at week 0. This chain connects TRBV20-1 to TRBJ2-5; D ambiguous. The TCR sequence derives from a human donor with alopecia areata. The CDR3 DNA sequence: TGCAGTGCGAACACGCAAGAGACCCAGTACTTC. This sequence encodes CSANTQETQYF.